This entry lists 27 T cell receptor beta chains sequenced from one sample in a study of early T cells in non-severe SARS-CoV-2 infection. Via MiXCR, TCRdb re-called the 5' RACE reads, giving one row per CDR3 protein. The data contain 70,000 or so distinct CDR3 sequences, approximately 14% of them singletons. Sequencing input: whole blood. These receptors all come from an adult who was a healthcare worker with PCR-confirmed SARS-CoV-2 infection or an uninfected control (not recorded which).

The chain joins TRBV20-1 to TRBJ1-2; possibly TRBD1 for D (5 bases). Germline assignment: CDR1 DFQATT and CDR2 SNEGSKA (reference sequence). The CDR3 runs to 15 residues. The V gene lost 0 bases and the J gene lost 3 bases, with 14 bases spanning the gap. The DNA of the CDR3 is TGCAGTGCTAGAGATGATGTGGGCAGGGACTATGGCTACACCTTC. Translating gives CSARDDVGRDYGYTF.

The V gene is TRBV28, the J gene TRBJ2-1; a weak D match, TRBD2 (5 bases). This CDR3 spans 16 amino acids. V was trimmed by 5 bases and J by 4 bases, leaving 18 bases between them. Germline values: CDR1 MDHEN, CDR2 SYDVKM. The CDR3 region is CASSPISGFSYNEQFF. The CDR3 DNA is TGTGCCAGCAGTCCCATATCGGGGTTTTCTTACAATGAGCAGTTCTTC.

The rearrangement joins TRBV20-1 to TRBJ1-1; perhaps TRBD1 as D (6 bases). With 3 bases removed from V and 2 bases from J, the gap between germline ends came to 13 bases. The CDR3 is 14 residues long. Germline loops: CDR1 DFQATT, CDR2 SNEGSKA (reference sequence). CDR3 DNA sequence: TGCAGTGCTAGCGTACAGGGCGGCAACACTGAAGCTTTCTTT. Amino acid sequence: CSASVQGGNTEAFF.

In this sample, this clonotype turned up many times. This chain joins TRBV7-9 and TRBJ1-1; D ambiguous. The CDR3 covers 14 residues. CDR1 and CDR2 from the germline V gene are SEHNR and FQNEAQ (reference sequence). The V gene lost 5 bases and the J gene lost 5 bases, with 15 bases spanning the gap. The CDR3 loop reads CASSRTADGTEAFF. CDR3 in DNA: TGTGCCAGCAGCAGGACTGCGGACGGGACTGAAGCTTTCTTT.

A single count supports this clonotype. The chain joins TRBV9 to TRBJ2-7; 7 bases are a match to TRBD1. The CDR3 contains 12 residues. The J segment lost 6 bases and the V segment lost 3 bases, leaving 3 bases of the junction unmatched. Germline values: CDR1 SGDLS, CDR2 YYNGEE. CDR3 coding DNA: TGTGCCAGCAGCGAGACAGGGAGCGAGCAGTACTTC. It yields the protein CASSETGSEQYF.

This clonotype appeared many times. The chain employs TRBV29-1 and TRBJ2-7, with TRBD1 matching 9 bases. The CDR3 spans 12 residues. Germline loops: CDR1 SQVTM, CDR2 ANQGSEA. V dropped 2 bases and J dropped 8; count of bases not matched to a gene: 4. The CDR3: CSVEPDRGKQYF. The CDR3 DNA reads TGCAGCGTTGAACCGGACAGGGGTAAGCAGTACTTC.

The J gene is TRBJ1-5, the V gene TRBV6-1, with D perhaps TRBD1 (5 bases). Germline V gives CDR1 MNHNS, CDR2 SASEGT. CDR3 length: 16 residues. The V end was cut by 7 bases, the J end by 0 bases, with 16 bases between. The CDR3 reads CASTNIGAYSNQPQHF. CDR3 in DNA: TGTGCCAGCACCAATATAGGGGCCTATAGCAATCAGCCCCAGCATTTT.

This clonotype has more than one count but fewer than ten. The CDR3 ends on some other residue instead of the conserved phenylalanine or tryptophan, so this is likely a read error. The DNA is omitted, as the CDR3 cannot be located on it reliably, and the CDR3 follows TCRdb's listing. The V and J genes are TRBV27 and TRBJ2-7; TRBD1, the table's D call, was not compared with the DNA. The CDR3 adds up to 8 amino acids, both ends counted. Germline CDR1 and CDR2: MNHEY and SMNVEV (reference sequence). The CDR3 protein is CASSEGQR.

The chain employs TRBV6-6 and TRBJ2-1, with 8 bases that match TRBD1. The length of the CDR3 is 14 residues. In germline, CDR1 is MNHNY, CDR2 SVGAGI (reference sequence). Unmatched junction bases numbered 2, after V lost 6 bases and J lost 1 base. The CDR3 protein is CASSHRGSYNEQFF. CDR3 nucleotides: TGTGCCAGCAGCCACAGGGGGTCCTACAATGAGCAGTTCTTC.

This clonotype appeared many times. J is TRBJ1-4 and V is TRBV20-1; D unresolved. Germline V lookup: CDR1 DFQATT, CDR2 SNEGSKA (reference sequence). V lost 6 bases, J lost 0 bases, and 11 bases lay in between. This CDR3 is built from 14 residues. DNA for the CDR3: TGCAGTGCCCCCCTTGGGCCAACTAATGAAAAACTGTTTTTT. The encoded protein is CSAPLGPTNEKLFF.

CDR3 region: CASSTQGETQYF. In DNA form, the CDR3 reads TGTGCCAGCAGCACACAGGGAGAGACCCAGTACTTC. The V and J genes are TRBV11-2 and TRBJ2-5, with a possible D match to TRBD1 (6 bases). The length of the CDR3 is 12 residues. Trimming left V 5 bases short and J 4 bases short, with 8 bases between. Germline V gene data show CDR1 as SGHAT and CDR2 as FQNNGV.

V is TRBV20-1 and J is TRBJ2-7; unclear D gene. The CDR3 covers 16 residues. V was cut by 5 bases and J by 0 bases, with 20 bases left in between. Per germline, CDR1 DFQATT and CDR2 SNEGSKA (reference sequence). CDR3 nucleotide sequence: TGCAGTGCTGCTAGGCTTGCTACAAGGAGCTCCTACGAGCAGTACTTC. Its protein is CSAARLATRSSYEQYF.

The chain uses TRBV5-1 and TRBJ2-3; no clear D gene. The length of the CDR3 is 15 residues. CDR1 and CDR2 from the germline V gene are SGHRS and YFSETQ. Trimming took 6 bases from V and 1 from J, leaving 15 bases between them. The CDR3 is CASNQEETRTDTQYF. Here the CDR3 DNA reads TGCGCCAGCAACCAAGAAGAGACCCGCACAGATACGCAGTATTTT.

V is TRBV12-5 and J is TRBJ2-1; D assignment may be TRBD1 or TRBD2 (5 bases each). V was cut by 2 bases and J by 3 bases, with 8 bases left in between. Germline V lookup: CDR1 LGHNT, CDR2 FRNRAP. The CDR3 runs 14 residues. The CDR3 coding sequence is TGTGCTAGTGGTTTGAGGGACGGCTACAATGAGCAGTTCTTC. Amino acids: CASGLRDGYNEQFF.

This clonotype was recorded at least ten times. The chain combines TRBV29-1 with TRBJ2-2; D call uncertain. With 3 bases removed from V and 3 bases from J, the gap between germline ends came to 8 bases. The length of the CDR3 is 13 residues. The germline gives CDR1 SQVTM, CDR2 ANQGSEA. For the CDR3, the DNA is TGCAGCGTTGACCAAGGGTACACCGGGGAGCTGTTTTTT. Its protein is CSVDQGYTGELFF.

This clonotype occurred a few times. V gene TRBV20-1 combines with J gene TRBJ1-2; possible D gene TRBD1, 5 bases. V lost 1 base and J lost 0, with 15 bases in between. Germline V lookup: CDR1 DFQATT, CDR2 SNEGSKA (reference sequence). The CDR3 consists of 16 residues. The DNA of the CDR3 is TGCAGTGCTAGAGGGCCAGGGAAGAACGCTAACTATGGCTACACCTTC. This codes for CSARGPGKNANYGYTF.

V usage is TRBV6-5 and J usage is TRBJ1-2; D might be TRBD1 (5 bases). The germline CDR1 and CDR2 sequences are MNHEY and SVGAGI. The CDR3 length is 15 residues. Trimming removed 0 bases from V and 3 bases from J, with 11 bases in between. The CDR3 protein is CASSYSMQGHYGYTF. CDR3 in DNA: TGTGCCAGCAGTTACTCGATGCAGGGACACTATGGCTACACCTTC.

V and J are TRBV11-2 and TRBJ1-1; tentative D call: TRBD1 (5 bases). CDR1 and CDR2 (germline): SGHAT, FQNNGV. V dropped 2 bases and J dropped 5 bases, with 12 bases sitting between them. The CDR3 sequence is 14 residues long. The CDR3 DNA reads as TGTGCCAGCAGCTTAAGGCTCAGGGAAACTGAAGCTTTCTTT. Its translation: CASSLRLRETEAFF.

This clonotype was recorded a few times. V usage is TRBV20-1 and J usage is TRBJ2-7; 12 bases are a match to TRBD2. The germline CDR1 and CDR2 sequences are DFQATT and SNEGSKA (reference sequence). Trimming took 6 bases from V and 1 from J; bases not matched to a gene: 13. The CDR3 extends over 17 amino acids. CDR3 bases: TGCAGTGCAAGACTAGCGGGGGCCCCTTCTGTGTCCTACGAGCAGTACTTC. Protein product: CSARLAGAPSVSYEQYF.

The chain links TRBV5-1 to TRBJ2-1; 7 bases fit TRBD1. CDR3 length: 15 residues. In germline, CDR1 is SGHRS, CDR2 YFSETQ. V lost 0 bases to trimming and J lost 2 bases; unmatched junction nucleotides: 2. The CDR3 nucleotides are TGCGCCAGCAGCTTGGGTGGGACAGCCTACAATGAGCAGTTCTTC. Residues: CASSLGGTAYNEQFF.

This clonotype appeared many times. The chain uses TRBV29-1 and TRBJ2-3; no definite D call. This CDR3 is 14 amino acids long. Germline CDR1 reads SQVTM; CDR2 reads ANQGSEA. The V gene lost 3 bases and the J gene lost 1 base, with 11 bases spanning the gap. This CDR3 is CSVEENRGTDTQYF. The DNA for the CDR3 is TGCAGCGTTGAGGAGAACCGGGGCACAGATACGCAGTATTTT.

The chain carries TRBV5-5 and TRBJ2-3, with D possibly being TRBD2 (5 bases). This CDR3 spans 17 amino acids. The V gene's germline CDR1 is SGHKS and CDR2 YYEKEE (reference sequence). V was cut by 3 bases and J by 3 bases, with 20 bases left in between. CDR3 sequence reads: CASSSKGRLPGTDTQYF. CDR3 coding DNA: TGTGCCAGCAGCTCGAAAGGGCGCCTACCGGGGACAGATACGCAGTATTTT.

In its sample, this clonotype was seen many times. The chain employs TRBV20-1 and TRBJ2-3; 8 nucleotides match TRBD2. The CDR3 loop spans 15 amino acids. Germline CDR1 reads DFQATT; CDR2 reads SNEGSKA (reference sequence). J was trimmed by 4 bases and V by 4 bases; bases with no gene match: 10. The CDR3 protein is CSATVAGSGPDTQYF. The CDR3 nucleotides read TGCAGTGCTACCGTAGCGGGGTCGGGGCCAGATACGCAGTATTTT.

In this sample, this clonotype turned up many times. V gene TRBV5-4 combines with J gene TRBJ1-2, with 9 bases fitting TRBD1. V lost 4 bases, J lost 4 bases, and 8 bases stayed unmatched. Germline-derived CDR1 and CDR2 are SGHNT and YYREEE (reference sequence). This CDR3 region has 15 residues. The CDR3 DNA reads TGTGCCAGCAGCCTACAGGGGGCGCGGGGCTATGGCTACACCTTC. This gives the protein CASSLQGARGYGYTF.

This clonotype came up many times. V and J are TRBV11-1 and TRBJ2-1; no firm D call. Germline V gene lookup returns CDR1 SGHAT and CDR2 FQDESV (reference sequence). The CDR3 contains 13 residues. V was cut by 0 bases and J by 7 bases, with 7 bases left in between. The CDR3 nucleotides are TGTGCCAGCAGCTTAGCGCTGGGGAATGAGCAGTTCTTC. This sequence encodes CASSLALGNEQFF.

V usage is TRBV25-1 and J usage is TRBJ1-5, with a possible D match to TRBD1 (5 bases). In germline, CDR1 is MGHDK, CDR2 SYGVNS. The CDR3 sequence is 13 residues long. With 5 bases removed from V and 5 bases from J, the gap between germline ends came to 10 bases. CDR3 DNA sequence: TGTGCCAGCAGTCCCCCGGGGGATCAGCCCCAGCATTTT. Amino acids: CASSPPGDQPQHF.

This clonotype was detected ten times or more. CDR3 bases: TGTGCCAGCAGTGAACTGTCAGCCGATGGCTACAATGAGCAGTTCTTC. Amino acids: CASSELSADGYNEQFF. This rearrangement joins TRBV25-1 to TRBJ2-1; D unclear. CDR3 length equals 16 residues. The V end was cut by 2 bases, the J end by 3 bases, with 14 bases between. CDR1 is MGHDK, CDR2 SYGVNS, per germline. The variable domain in full, completed from reference TRBV25-1 and TRBJ2-1, reads EADIYQTPRYLVIGTGKKITLECSQTMGHDKMYWYQQDPGMELHLIHYSYGVNSTEKGDLSSESTVSRIRTEHFPLTLESARPSHTSQYLCASSELSADGYNEQFFGPGTRLTVL.